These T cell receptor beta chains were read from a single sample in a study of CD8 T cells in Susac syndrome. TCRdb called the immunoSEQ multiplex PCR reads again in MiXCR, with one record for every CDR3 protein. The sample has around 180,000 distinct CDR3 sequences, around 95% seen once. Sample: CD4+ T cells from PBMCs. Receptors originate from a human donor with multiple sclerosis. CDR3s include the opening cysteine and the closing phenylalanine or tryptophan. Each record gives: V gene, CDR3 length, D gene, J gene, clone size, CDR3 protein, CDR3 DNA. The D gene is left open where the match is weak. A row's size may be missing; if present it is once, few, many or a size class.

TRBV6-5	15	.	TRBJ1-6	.	CASSYTVTSNSPLHF	TGTGCCAGCAGTTATACAGTTACCTCTAATTCACCCCTCCACTTT
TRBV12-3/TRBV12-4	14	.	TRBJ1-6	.	CASTVGTTNSPLHF	TGTGCCAGCACCGTCGGGACAACGAATTCACCCCTCCACTTT
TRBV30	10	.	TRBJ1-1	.	CAWRQRVAFF	TGTGCCTGGAGACAGAGGGTAGCTTTCTTT
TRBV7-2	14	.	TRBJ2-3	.	CASSAEGVTDTQYF	TGTGCCAGCAGCGCAGAGGGGGTTACAGATACGCAGTATTTT
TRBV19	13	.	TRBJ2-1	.	CASRRQVDSEQFF	TGTGCCAGTAGGCGCCAGGTAGATTCTGAGCAGTTCTTC
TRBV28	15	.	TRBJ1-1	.	CASSLLLILNTEAFF	TGTGCCAGCAGTCTACTTCTCATTCTGAACACTGAAGCTTTCTTT
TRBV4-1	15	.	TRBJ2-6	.	CASSQEGSGANVLTF	TGCGCCAGCAGCCAAGAGGGCTCTGGGGCCAACGTCCTGACTTTC
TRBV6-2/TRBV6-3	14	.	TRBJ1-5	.	CASRLTGGNQPQHF	TGTGCCAGCAGACTTACCGGGGGCAATCAGCCCCAGCATTTT
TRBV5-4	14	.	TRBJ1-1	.	CASLLMGRDTEAFF	TGTGCCAGCCTCCTCATGGGGCGCGACACTGAAGCTTTCTTT
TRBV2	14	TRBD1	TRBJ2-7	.	CASIRDRGSYEQYF	TGTGCCAGCATCAGGGACAGGGGTTCCTACGAGCAGTACTTC
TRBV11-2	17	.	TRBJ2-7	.	CASSLVAGGSGQVEQYF	TGTGCCAGCAGCTTAGTAGCCGGAGGGTCGGGACAAGTCGAGCAGTACTTC
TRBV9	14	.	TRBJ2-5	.	CASSGTLNQETQYF	TGTGCCAGCAGCGGGACACTTAACCAAGAGACCCAGTACTTC
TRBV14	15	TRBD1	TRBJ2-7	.	CASSRDRGRPYEQYF	TGTGCCAGCAGCCGCGACAGGGGGCGCCCCTACGAGCAGTACTTC
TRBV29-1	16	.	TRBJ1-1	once	CSAVGRAGVMNTEAFF	TGCAGCGCTGTGGGGCGGGCAGGGGTCATGAACACTGAAGCTTTCTTT
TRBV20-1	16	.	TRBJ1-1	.	CSVPDGGSASGTEAFF	TGCAGTGTTCCGGACGGTGGAAGCGCTTCGGGCACTGAAGCTTTCTTT
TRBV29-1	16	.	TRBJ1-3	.	CSVGSPGPTSGNTIYF	TGCAGCGTTGGGTCCCCGGGGCCCACCTCTGGAAACACCATATATTTT
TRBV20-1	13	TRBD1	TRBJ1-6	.	CSVGGNLDSPLHF	TGCAGTGTAGGGGGCAATTTGGACTCACCCCTCCACTTT
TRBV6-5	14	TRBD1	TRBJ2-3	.	CASARQGSTDTQYF	TGTGCCAGCGCCCGACAGGGGAGCACAGATACGCAGTATTTT
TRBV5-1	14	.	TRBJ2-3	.	CASSSSASTDTQYF	TGCGCCAGCAGCTCCTCAGCGAGCACAGATACGCAGTATTTT
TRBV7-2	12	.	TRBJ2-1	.	CASSLPYNEQFF	TGTGCCAGCAGCTTGCCCTACAATGAGCAGTTCTTC
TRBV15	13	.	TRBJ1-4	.	CATSRGGNEKLFF	TGTGCCACCAGCAGAGGAGGGAACGAAAAACTGTTTTTT
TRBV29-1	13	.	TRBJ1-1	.	CSVERTANTEAFF	TGCAGCGTTGAAAGGACGGCCAACACTGAAGCTTTCTTT
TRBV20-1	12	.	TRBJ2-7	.	CSARKLAYEQYF	TGCAGTGCTAGAAAACTAGCCTACGAGCAGTACTTC
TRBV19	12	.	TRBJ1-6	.	CASTTVGSRFHF	TGTGCCAGTACCACGGTGGGGAGCAGGTTCCACTTT
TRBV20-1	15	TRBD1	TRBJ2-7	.	CSASFPRDRVHEQYF	TGCAGTGCCTCCTTCCCCCGGGACAGGGTCCACGAGCAGTACTTC
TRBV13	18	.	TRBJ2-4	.	CASSLEGWGGEAKNIQYF	TGTGCCAGCAGCTTAGAGGGTTGGGGCGGTGAAGCCAAAAACATTCAGTACTTC
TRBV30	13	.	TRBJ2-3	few	CAWSVFRTDTQYF	TGTGCCTGGAGTGTCTTTCGCACAGATACGCAGTATTTT
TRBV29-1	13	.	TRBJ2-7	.	CSVDRGVLGEQYF	TGCAGCGTTGACAGGGGAGTGTTGGGGGAGCAGTACTTC
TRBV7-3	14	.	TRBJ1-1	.	CASSWGPMNTEAFF	TGTGCCAGCAGCTGGGGACCGATGAACACTGAAGCTTTCTTT
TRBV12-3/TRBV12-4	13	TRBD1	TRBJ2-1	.	CASSRDRGGEQFF	TGTGCCAGCAGTCGGGACAGGGGAGGTGAGCAGTTCTTC
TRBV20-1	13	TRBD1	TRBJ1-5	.	CSTTRQGYQPQHF	TGCAGTACCACGAGACAGGGCTATCAGCCCCAGCATTTT
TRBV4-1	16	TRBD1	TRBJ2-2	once	CASSQSGTGRTGELFF	TGCGCCAGCAGCCAATCCGGGACAGGGAGGACCGGGGAGCTGTTTTTT
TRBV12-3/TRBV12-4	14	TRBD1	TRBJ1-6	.	CASSQTGNNSPLHF	TGTGCCAGCAGTCAGACAGGGAATAATTCACCCCTCCACTTT
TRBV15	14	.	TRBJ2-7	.	CATSARTVSYEQYF	TGTGCCACCAGCGCCCGGACAGTTTCCTACGAGCAGTACTTC
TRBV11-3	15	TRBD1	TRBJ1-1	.	CASSLDRGDYTEAFF	TGTGCCAGCAGCTTAGACAGGGGGGACTACACTGAAGCTTTCTTT
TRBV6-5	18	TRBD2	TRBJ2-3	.	CASSYSLAGGPSTDTQYF	TGTGCCAGCAGTTACTCCCTAGCGGGGGGCCCTAGCACAGATACGCAGTATTTT
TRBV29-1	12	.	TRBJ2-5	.	CSGRQQGETQYF	TGCAGCGGGAGGCAGCAAGGGGAGACCCAGTACTTC
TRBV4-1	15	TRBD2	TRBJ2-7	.	CASSQLTGGRDEQYF	TGCGCCAGCAGCCAACTTACGGGGGGGCGTGACGAGCAGTACTTC
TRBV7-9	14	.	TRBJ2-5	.	CASSSQMYQETQYF	TGTGCCAGCAGCTCTCAGATGTATCAAGAGACCCAGTACTTC
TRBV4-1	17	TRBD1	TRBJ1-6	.	CASSPQPGQGAIAPLHF	TGCGCCAGCAGTCCCCAACCGGGACAGGGGGCTATTGCACCCCTCCACTTT
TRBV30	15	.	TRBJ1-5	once	CAWSPQGYSNQPQHF	TGTGCCTGGAGTCCTCAGGGATATAGCAATCAGCCCCAGCATTTT
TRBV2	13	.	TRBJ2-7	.	CASKRWQNYEQYF	TGTGCCAGCAAGAGGTGGCAGAACTACGAGCAGTACTTC
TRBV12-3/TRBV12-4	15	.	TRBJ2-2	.	CASTSNGVGTGELFF	TGTGCCAGCACCTCAAACGGGGTGGGAACCGGGGAGCTGTTTTTT
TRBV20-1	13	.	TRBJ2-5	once	CSAPTGISETQYF	TGCAGTGCTCCAACAGGGATTTCGGAGACCCAGTACTTC
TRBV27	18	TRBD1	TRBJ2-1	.	CASSLSSQGQFFYNEQFF	TGTGCCAGCAGTTTATCGAGCCAGGGACAGTTTTTCTACAATGAGCAGTTCTTC
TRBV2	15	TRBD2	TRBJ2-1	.	CAILGASGLAGDEFF	TGTGCCATCCTCGGAGCGTCCGGACTAGCGGGGGACGAGTTCTTC
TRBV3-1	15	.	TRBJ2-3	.	CASSQLGASTDTQYF	TGTGCCAGCAGCCAACTAGGCGCTAGCACAGATACGCAGTATTTT
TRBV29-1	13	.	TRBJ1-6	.	CSVADSWNSPLHF	TGCAGCGTCGCGGACAGTTGGAATTCACCCCTCCACTTT
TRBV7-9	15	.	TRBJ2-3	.	CASSFRGGGTDTQYF	TGTGCCAGCAGCTTTAGGGGCGGGGGCACAGATACGCAGTATTTT
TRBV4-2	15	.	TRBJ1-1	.	CASSQDRARNTEAFF	TGTGCCAGCAGCCAAGATCGGGCAAGGAACACTGAAGCTTTCTTT
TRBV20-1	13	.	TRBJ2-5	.	CSAKSPFQETQYF	TGCAGTGCCAAAAGTCCATTCCAAGAGACCCAGTACTTC
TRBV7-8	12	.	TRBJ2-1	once	CASSEPGREQFF	TGTGCCAGCAGCGAGCCGGGAAGAGAGCAGTTCTTC
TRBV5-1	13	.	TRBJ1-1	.	CASSYEGYTEAFF	TGCGCCAGCAGCTATGAGGGGTACACTGAAGCTTTCTTT
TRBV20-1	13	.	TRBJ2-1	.	CSASRGTYNEQFF	TGCAGTGCTAGTCGGGGGACCTACAATGAGCAGTTCTTC
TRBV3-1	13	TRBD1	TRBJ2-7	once	CASSQGWDRGQYF	TGTGCCAGCAGCCAAGGGTGGGACAGGGGGCAGTACTTC
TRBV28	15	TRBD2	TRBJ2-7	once	CASSSSGGGSYEQYF	TGTGCCAGCAGTTCTAGCGGGGGGGGTTCCTACGAGCAGTACTTC
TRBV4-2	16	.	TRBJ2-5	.	CASSQGLGQVGETQYF	TGTGCCAGCAGCCAAGGATTGGGGCAGGTCGGAGAGACCCAGTACTTC